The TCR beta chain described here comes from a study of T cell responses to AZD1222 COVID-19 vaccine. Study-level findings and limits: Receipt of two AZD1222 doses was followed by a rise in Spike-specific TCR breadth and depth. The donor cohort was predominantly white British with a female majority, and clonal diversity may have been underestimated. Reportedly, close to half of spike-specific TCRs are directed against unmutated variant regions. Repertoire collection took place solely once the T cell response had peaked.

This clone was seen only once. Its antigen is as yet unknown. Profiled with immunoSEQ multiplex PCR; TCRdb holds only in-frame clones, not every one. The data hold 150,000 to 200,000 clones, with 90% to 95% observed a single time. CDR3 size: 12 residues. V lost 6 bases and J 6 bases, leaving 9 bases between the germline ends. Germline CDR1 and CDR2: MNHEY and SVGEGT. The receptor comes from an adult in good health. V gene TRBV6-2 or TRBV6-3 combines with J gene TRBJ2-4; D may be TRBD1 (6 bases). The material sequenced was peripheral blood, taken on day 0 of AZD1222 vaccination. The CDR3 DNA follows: TGTGCCAGCAGCGCGGACAGAAACATTCAGTACTTC. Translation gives CASSADRNIQYF.